This T cell receptor beta chain originates from a study of T cell responses to AZD1222 COVID-19 vaccine. Using immunoSEQ multiplex PCR, the repertoire was profiled, and TCRdb retains in-frame clones only, with some absent. The sample has 150,000 to 200,000 clones; over 90% are singletons. Concerning this clone: Its matching antigen is unknown.

There are 16 residues in the CDR3. CDR1 is LGHDT, CDR2 YNNKEL, per germline (reference sequence). With V trimmed by 1 base and J by 4 bases, 3 bases remained unmatched. Study-level points and caveats: At study baseline, merely five or six AZD1222 recipients were seropositive. Close to half of all spike-specific TCRs reportedly target regions of the variants that are unmutated.

V and J are TRBV3-1 (or the pseudogene TRBV3-2) and TRBJ1-5; 11 bases are shared with TRBD1. The sample was peripheral blood, taken 28 days after the second AZD1222 dose. This sequence originates from an adult who received the AZD1222 COVID-19 vaccine. The CDR3 DNA reads TGTGCCAGCAGCCAAGGGACAGGGGGCGGTAATCAGCCCCAGCATTTT. Encoded protein: CASSQGTGGGNQPQHF.